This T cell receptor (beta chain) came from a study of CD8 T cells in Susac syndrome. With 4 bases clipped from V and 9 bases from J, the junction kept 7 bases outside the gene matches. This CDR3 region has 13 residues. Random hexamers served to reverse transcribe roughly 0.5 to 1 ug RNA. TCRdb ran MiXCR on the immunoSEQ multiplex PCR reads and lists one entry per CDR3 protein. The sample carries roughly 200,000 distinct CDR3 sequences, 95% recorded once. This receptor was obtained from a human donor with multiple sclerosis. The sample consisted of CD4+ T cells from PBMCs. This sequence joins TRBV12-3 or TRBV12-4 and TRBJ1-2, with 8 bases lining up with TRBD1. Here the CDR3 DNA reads TGTGCCAGCAGTTCGACAGGGGCTTCGAGCTACACCTTC. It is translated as CASSSTGASSYTF.